The table lists the clone carrying this TCR beta chain with many counts. What it binds is unknown. This sample is drawn from a study of spatial heterogeneity in lung cancer. Study-level points and caveats: Ubiquitous expanded TCR counts tracked ubiquitous nonsynonymous mutations; regional expanded TCR counts tracked regional nonsynonymous mutations. Tumors with more nonsynonymous mutations had more expanded intratumoral alpha and beta TCRs.

Noted time point: sample taken at primary tumor resection. Extraction of whole RNA from tumor, nontumor lung or frozen PBMC preceded unsorted sequencing. The CDR3 totals 13 residues. Between the trimmed V and J ends, which lost 2 bases and 1 base, there was a span of 4 bases. Germline loops: CDR1 MNHEY, CDR2 SVGEGT. The library protocol tagged each TCR cDNA with a unique molecular identifier. MiXCR was run by TCRdb on the 5' RACE reads, yielding one entry per CDR3 protein. The profile shows roughly 8,000 distinct CDR3 sequences, around 6.3% of them singletons. The sequence was collected from a female donor with early-stage non-small cell lung cancer. The chain uses TRBV6-2 or TRBV6-3 and TRBJ2-3; D call uncertain. The starting material was lung tumor tissue, obtained at surgery. The CDR3 protein is CASSYAGTDTQYF. The CDR3 region has the DNA TGTGCCAGCAGTTACGCGGGCACAGATACGCAGTATTTT.